A selection of T cell receptor beta chains follows, all from one sample in a study of blood T cells in healthy people across ages. One entry per CDR3 protein results from TCRdb running MiXCR on the 5' RACE reads. This sample has about 720,000 distinct CDR3 sequences, with approximately 22% found just once. Sequenced: blood. Receptor source: a man between 70 and 80 years old in good health. CDR3s include the opening cysteine and the closing phenylalanine or tryptophan. The D gene is left open where the match is weak. Clone size is stated in some rows and not others, as once, few, many or a class when expanded.

>few|-|TRBV5-1|TRBJ2-6
TGCGCCAGCAGCCCAGAGAACCTCTACTCTGGGGCCAACGTCCTGACTTTC
CASSPENLYSGANVLTF
>few|-|TRBV2|TRBJ2-1
TGTGCCACATCGGGGGCCCGCTCCTACAATGAGCAGTTCTTC
CATSGARSYNEQFF
>-|-|TRBV7-9|TRBJ1-4
TGTGCCAGCAGCTTAGCCCAGGGTTTGGAAAAACTGTTTTTT
CASSLAQGLEKLFF
>-|-|TRBV11-2|TRBJ1-2
TGTGCCAGCAGCATCGATAGGACTGGCTACACCTTC
CASSIDRTGYTF
>-|TRBD1|TRBV29-1|TRBJ1-2
TGCAGCGTTAGCCTGGACAGGGTTTTGAACTATGGCTACACCTTC
CSVSLDRVLNYGYTF
>few|-|TRBV20-1|TRBJ1-1
TGCAGTGCTAGAACCAGCTCGAACACTGAAGCTTTCTTT
CSARTSSNTEAFF
>few|-|TRBV20-1|TRBJ2-1
TGCAGTGCTAGCGCCCGACTTAACAATGAGCAGTTCTTC
CSASARLNNEQFF
>-|-|TRBV28|TRBJ1-2
TGTGCCAGCAAGGGCCCGAATAACTATGGCTACACCTTC
CASKGPNNYGYTF
>few|-|TRBV5-1|TRBJ1-1
TGCGCCAGCAGCCCAGAGGGGGGGGCTCGGGGAACTGAAGCTTTCTTT
CASSPEGGARGTEAFF
>many|-|TRBV5-1|TRBJ1-1
TGCGCCAGCAGCTTGGACGGGACCCCGGAAGCTTTCTTT
CASSLDGTPEAFF
>-|TRBD1|TRBV20-1|TRBJ2-5
TGCAGTGCTAGAGATAGACAGGGGGCGGGCTGGGCGGAAGAGACCCAGTACTTC
CSARDRQGAGWAEETQYF
>few|-|TRBV28|TRBJ2-7
TGTGCCAGCAGGTTAACTACAGGATCTCATGGCGAGCAGTACTTC
CASRLTTGSHGEQYF
>many|-|TRBV19|TRBJ2-3
TGTGCCAGTAGTATCGGCAGGGGATACACAGATACGCAGTATTTT
CASSIGRGYTDTQYF
>-|TRBD2|TRBV2|TRBJ2-1
TGTGCCAGCAGTGAACGCCTAGCGGGGGGGAATGAGCAGTTCTTC
CASSERLAGGNEQFF
>few|TRBD2|TRBV14|TRBJ2-1
TGTGCCAGCAGCCAAGGCAGCGGGGGGGCCTACAATGAGCAGTTCTTC
CASSQGSGGAYNEQFF
>few|TRBD1|TRBV10-2|TRBJ2-1
TGCGCCAGCAGTGAGTCTGACAGGGGGTCCTACAATGAGCAGTTCTTC
CASSESDRGSYNEQFF
>few|-|TRBV27|TRBJ1-5
TGTGCCAGCAGTTGGCAGGGGATTAGCAATCAGCCCCAGCATTTT
CASSWQGISNQPQHF
>few|-|TRBV7-9|TRBJ2-1
TGTGCCAGCAGCTCTCCCATCAGACTAAACAATGAGCAGTTCTTC
CASSSPIRLNNEQFF
>-|-|TRBV14|TRBJ1-6
TGTGCCAGCAGCCAAGTTCCGGGACTCCCGAATTCACCCCTCCACTTT
CASSQVPGLPNSPLHF
>-|-|TRBV29-1|TRBJ1-2
TGCAGCGTTGATCTTCTCGGGGCAGATGGCTACCCCTTC
CSVDLLGADGYPF
>few|-|TRBV4-1|TRBJ2-5
TGCGCCAGCAGCCATATATACCCGTCGCAGGAGACCCAGTACTTC
CASSHIYPSQETQYF
>many|TRBD2|TRBV12-3/TRBV12-4|TRBJ2-1
TGTGCCACCCAGCGGGGGATTGGTGAGCAGTTCTTC
CATQRGIGEQFF
>-|-|TRBV7-2|TRBJ1-6
TGTGCCAGCAGCCAGGTGCGAAATTCACCCCTCCACTTT
CASSQVRNSPLHF
>-|-|TRBV28|TRBJ2-3
TGTGCCAGCAGTTTGGGGGGTGTGCATACGCAGTATTTT
CASSLGGVHTQYF
>few|-|TRBV7-2|TRBJ1-2
TGTGCCAGCAGCTCGACAGGCGCCCATAACTATGGCTACACCTTC
CASSSTGAHNYGYTF
>-|-|TRBV7-3|TRBJ2-3
TGTGCCAGCAGCTTAGGGGGGAGGGGGCGGGAGGGCACAGATACGCAGTATTTT
CASSLGGRGREGTDTQYF
>few|TRBD2|TRBV6-1|TRBJ2-1
TGTGCCAGCAAGTTTGCGGGAGTCCTCACAGATGAGCAGTTCTTC
CASKFAGVLTDEQFF
>-|-|TRBV20-1|TRBJ2-1
TGCAGTGCTATCGGGGCGGACAATGAGCAGTTCTTC
CSAIGADNEQFF